Listed below are T cell receptor beta chains from one sample, sequenced in a study of glioma-infiltrating T cells after dendritic cell vaccination. Sequencing was performed with immunoSEQ multiplex PCR; in TCRdb, only in-frame clones are kept and a portion is missing. The table records tens of thousands of clones, roughly 85% of them present only once. The sample here was blood, taken after dendritic cell vaccination. The receptors stem from a human donor with glioblastoma. Both conserved end residues are part of each CDR3. D genes are given only for firm matches. Size is omitted from some rows. Given values are once, few, many or a class for expanded clones.

CDR3 protein: CASSRTGTRNEKLFF; CDR3 DNA: TGTGCCAGCTCCCGAACCGGGACAAGGAATGAAAAACTGTTTTTT; D gene: NA; J gene: TRBJ1-4; clone size: NA; V gene: TRBV18
CDR3 protein: CASRPGLAGLEQFF; CDR3 DNA: TGTGCCAGCAGGCCGGGACTAGCGGGACTTGAGCAGTTCTTC; D gene: TRBD2; J gene: TRBJ2-1; clone size: once; V gene: TRBV6-5
CDR3 protein: CASSLDRPSYNEQFF; CDR3 DNA: TGTGCCAGCAGCCTTGACAGGCCCTCCTACAATGAGCAGTTCTTC; D gene: NA; J gene: TRBJ2-1; clone size: NA; V gene: TRBV6-5
CDR3 protein: CASSQEHRGTYEQYF; CDR3 DNA: TGTGCCAGCAGCCAAGAGCACAGGGGGACCTACGAGCAGTACTTC; D gene: TRBD1; J gene: TRBJ2-7; clone size: once; V gene: TRBV14
CDR3 protein: CASSSRGQGVSYEQYF; CDR3 DNA: TGCGCCAGCAGCTCCCGGGGGCAGGGGGTATCCTACGAGCAGTACTTC; D gene: NA; J gene: TRBJ2-7; clone size: NA; V gene: TRBV4-1
CDR3 protein: CASSQEKGAGIQETQYF; CDR3 DNA: TGCGCCAGCAGCCAAGAAAAAGGGGCAGGGATTCAAGAGACCCAGTACTTC; D gene: NA; J gene: TRBJ2-5; clone size: NA; V gene: TRBV4-3
CDR3 protein: CASSYRGQPYEQYF; CDR3 DNA: TGCGCCAGCAGTTACCGGGGACAGCCCTACGAGCAGTACTTC; D gene: TRBD1; J gene: TRBJ2-7; clone size: NA; V gene: TRBV5-1
CDR3 protein: CASSPETSYQETQYF; CDR3 DNA: TGCGCCAGCAGTCCCGAAACATCGTACCAAGAGACCCAGTACTTC; D gene: NA; J gene: TRBJ2-5; clone size: NA; V gene: TRBV5-1
CDR3 protein: CASRHHSSGGTEAFF; CDR3 DNA: TGTGCCAGTAGGCACCACTCATCAGGGGGAACTGAAGCTTTCTTT; D gene: TRBD1; J gene: TRBJ1-1; clone size: NA; V gene: TRBV19
CDR3 protein: CASSSGFSYNEQFF; CDR3 DNA: TGTGCCAGCAGCTCCGGGTTCTCCTACAATGAGCAGTTCTTC; D gene: NA; J gene: TRBJ2-1; clone size: NA; V gene: TRBV7-2
CDR3 protein: CASSLSPQETQYF; CDR3 DNA: TGTGCCAGCAGCTTGTCCCCGCAAGAGACCCAGTACTTC; D gene: NA; J gene: TRBJ2-5; clone size: few; V gene: TRBV7-2
CDR3 protein: CASSESHSNTGELFF; CDR3 DNA: TGTGCCAGCAGTGAAAGCCATTCTAACACCGGGGAGCTGTTTTTT; D gene: NA; J gene: TRBJ2-2; clone size: once; V gene: TRBV2
CDR3 protein: CASSVGLTAYEQYF; CDR3 DNA: TGTGCCAGCAGCGTGGGGTTGACAGCCTACGAGCAGTACTTC; D gene: NA; J gene: TRBJ2-7; clone size: NA; V gene: TRBV9
CDR3 protein: CATSRDQVGYTF; CDR3 DNA: TGTGCCACCAGCAGAGATCAGGTGGGCTACACCTTC; D gene: NA; J gene: TRBJ1-2; clone size: NA; V gene: TRBV15
CDR3 protein: CASSYVGGRNEQFF; CDR3 DNA: TGTGCCAGCAGTTACGTAGGGGGAAGAAATGAGCAGTTCTTC; D gene: NA; J gene: TRBJ2-1; clone size: few; V gene: TRBV6-5
CDR3 protein: CASSQGLAETYEQYF; CDR3 DNA: TGCGCCAGCAGCCAAGGACTAGCGGAAACCTACGAGCAGTACTTC; D gene: TRBD2; J gene: TRBJ2-7; clone size: few; V gene: TRBV4-3
CDR3 protein: CASSLGHIYEQYF; CDR3 DNA: TGTGCCAGCAGTTTAGGACATATCTACGAGCAGTACTTC; D gene: NA; J gene: TRBJ2-7; clone size: NA; V gene: TRBV28
CDR3 protein: CASSKYRDRGYEQYF; CDR3 DNA: TGTGCCAGCAGTAAGTACCGGGACAGGGGTTACGAGCAGTACTTC; D gene: TRBD1; J gene: TRBJ2-7; clone size: NA; V gene: TRBV6-5
CDR3 protein: CASSYQTLGGEQFF; CDR3 DNA: TGTGCCAGCAGTTACCAAACCTTGGGGGGTGAGCAGTTCTTC; D gene: NA; J gene: TRBJ2-1; clone size: once; V gene: TRBV6-5
CDR3 protein: CASSGRDEGDGYGYTF; CDR3 DNA: TGTGCCAGCAGCGGACGTGATGAGGGGGACGGCTATGGCTACACCTTC; D gene: NA; J gene: TRBJ1-2; clone size: NA; V gene: TRBV9
CDR3 protein: CAWSVTGQGVEGTQYF; CDR3 DNA: TGTGCCTGGAGTGTAACGGGACAGGGGGTGGAGGGGACCCAGTACTTC; D gene: TRBD1; J gene: TRBJ2-5; clone size: NA; V gene: TRBV30
CDR3 protein: CASSSGTNPSQPQHF; CDR3 DNA: TGTGCCAGCAGCTCCGGGACAAACCCTTCCCAGCCCCAGCATTTT; D gene: NA; J gene: TRBJ1-5; clone size: NA; V gene: TRBV6-5
CDR3 protein: CASSFESGGGDQPQHF; CDR3 DNA: TGTGCCAGCAGTTTCGAGTCTGGGGGGGGCGATCAGCCCCAGCATTTT; D gene: NA; J gene: TRBJ1-5; clone size: NA; V gene: TRBV28
CDR3 protein: CASSEAQTGYYGYTF; CDR3 DNA: TGTGCCAGCAGTGAAGCGCAGACAGGGTACTATGGCTACACCTTC; D gene: TRBD1; J gene: TRBJ1-2; clone size: NA; V gene: TRBV6-1
CDR3 protein: CASSIAYGGNYGYTF; CDR3 DNA: TGTGCCAGTAGTATAGCCTACGGGGGGAACTATGGCTACACCTTC; D gene: NA; J gene: TRBJ1-2; clone size: NA; V gene: TRBV19
CDR3 protein: CASSLAAGGPYEQYF; CDR3 DNA: TGTGCCAGCAGCTTAGCCGCGGGAGGCCCCTACGAGCAGTACTTC; D gene: TRBD2; J gene: TRBJ2-7; clone size: NA; V gene: TRBV7-2
CDR3 protein: CASSSSGVSTDTQYF; CDR3 DNA: TGTGCCAGCAGTTCTAGCGGAGTAAGCACAGATACGCAGTATTTT; D gene: TRBD2; J gene: TRBJ2-3; clone size: NA; V gene: TRBV28
CDR3 protein: CASSLDGRGNTGELFF; CDR3 DNA: TGTGCCAGCAGCTTGGATGGTAGAGGGAACACCGGGGAGCTGTTTTTT; D gene: NA; J gene: TRBJ2-2; clone size: NA; V gene: TRBV5-4
CDR3 protein: CASSVPGQGGNEQFF; CDR3 DNA: TGTGCCAGCAGTGTGCCGGGACAGGGAGGCAATGAGCAGTTCTTC; D gene: TRBD1; J gene: TRBJ2-1; clone size: NA; V gene: TRBV6-5
CDR3 protein: CASSYSHRAVTEAFF; CDR3 DNA: TGTGCCAGCAGTTACTCCCACAGGGCAGTAACTGAAGCTTTCTTT; D gene: NA; J gene: TRBJ1-1; clone size: NA; V gene: TRBV6-5
CDR3 protein: CASSSDRRVYGYTF; CDR3 DNA: TGTGCCAGCAGCTCGGACAGGCGAGTCTATGGCTACACCTTC; D gene: TRBD1; J gene: TRBJ1-2; clone size: NA; V gene: TRBV5-8
CDR3 protein: CASSLSNSLSQETQYF; CDR3 DNA: TGCGCCAGCAGCTTGTCGAACAGTCTTAGCCAAGAGACCCAGTACTTC; D gene: NA; J gene: TRBJ2-5; clone size: NA; V gene: TRBV5-1
CDR3 protein: CARGTRSGKLFF; CDR3 DNA: TGTGCCAGAGGGACACGGTCGGGAAAACTGTTTTTT; D gene: NA; J gene: TRBJ1-4; clone size: once; V gene: TRBV2
CDR3 protein: CASSPARAAYEQYF; CDR3 DNA: TGTGCCAGCTCACCGGCACGAGCGGCCTACGAGCAGTACTTC; D gene: NA; J gene: TRBJ2-7; clone size: NA; V gene: TRBV18
CDR3 protein: CASSPLTGSNQPQHF; CDR3 DNA: TGTGCCAGCAGCCCCCTGACAGGGAGCAATCAGCCCCAGCATTTT; D gene: TRBD1; J gene: TRBJ1-5; clone size: NA; V gene: TRBV7-2
CDR3 protein: CASSPFLPGQNTNVLTF; CDR3 DNA: TGTGCCAGCAGCCCGTTTCTACCCGGACAGAATACCAACGTCCTGACTTTC; D gene: NA; J gene: TRBJ2-6; clone size: NA; V gene: TRBV7-3
CDR3 protein: CAISPGQATNEKLFF; CDR3 DNA: TGTGCCATCAGTCCCGGACAAGCAACTAATGAAAAACTGTTTTTT; D gene: NA; J gene: TRBJ1-4; clone size: NA; V gene: TRBV10-3
CDR3 protein: CASSLDLAGGQVTQYF; CDR3 DNA: TGTGCCAGCAGCTTAGATTTAGCGGGGGGGCAAGTGACCCAGTACTTC; D gene: TRBD2; J gene: TRBJ2-5; clone size: NA; V gene: TRBV11-2
CDR3 protein: CASARGTEETQYF; CDR3 DNA: TGCGCCAGCGCCCGGGGAACTGAAGAGACCCAGTACTTC; D gene: NA; J gene: TRBJ2-5; clone size: NA; V gene: TRBV5-1
CDR3 protein: CASSPGTGRANEQFF; CDR3 DNA: TGCGCCAGCAGCCCGGGGACAGGGAGGGCCAATGAGCAGTTCTTC; D gene: TRBD1; J gene: TRBJ2-1; clone size: few; V gene: TRBV5-1
CDR3 protein: CASSRTSVADEQFF; CDR3 DNA: TGTGCCAGCAGTAGGACTAGCGTTGCAGATGAGCAGTTCTTC; D gene: TRBD2; J gene: TRBJ2-1; clone size: NA; V gene: TRBV6-5
CDR3 protein: CASSLLQGNTEAFF; CDR3 DNA: TGTGCCAGCAGTTTATTACAGGGGAACACTGAAGCTTTCTTT; D gene: NA; J gene: TRBJ1-1; clone size: NA; V gene: TRBV27
CDR3 protein: CASSRISGANVLTF; CDR3 DNA: TGTGCCAGCAGTCGTATCTCTGGGGCCAACGTCCTGACTTTC; D gene: NA; J gene: TRBJ2-6; clone size: NA; V gene: TRBV27
CDR3 protein: CASSPPVQPQHF; CDR3 DNA: TGTGCCAGCAGCCCCCCCGTTCAGCCCCAGCATTTT; D gene: NA; J gene: TRBJ1-5; clone size: NA; V gene: TRBV28
CDR3 protein: CAITPTGVGTDTQYF; CDR3 DNA: TGTGCCATTACACCGACGGGAGTGGGCACAGATACGCAGTATTTT; D gene: NA; J gene: TRBJ2-3; clone size: NA; V gene: TRBV7-9
CDR3 protein: CSASYSNEQFF; CDR3 DNA: TGCAGTGCTAGTTACAGCAATGAGCAGTTCTTC; D gene: NA; J gene: TRBJ2-1; clone size: NA; V gene: TRBV20-1
CDR3 protein: CASSVTASQETQYF; CDR3 DNA: TGTGCCAGCAGCGTGACAGCTTCCCAAGAGACCCAGTACTTC; D gene: NA; J gene: TRBJ2-5; clone size: few; V gene: TRBV11-1
CDR3 protein: CASSLDSWNTEAFF; CDR3 DNA: TGCGCCAGCAGCTTGGATTCTTGGAACACTGAAGCTTTCTTT; D gene: NA; J gene: TRBJ1-1; clone size: NA; V gene: TRBV5-1
CDR3 protein: CASSPGTAIYEQYF; CDR3 DNA: TGTGCCAGCAGCCCCGGGACAGCGATCTACGAGCAGTACTTC; D gene: TRBD1; J gene: TRBJ2-7; clone size: NA; V gene: TRBV7-2
CDR3 protein: CASSFLAGRDEQYF; CDR3 DNA: TGTGCCAGCAGCTTTCTAGCGGGAAGAGACGAGCAGTACTTC; D gene: TRBD2; J gene: TRBJ2-7; clone size: NA; V gene: TRBV11-2
CDR3 protein: CSVDLLAGDTDTQYF; CDR3 DNA: TGCAGCGTTGATCTTCTAGCGGGAGATACAGATACGCAGTATTTT; D gene: TRBD2; J gene: TRBJ2-3; clone size: NA; V gene: TRBV29-1
CDR3 protein: CASSDPKRQGVSYEQYF; CDR3 DNA: TGTGCCAGCAGTGATCCGAAGAGACAGGGGGTCTCCTACGAGCAGTACTTC; D gene: TRBD1; J gene: TRBJ2-7; clone size: NA; V gene: TRBV25-1
CDR3 protein: CASSLGAPREQYF; CDR3 DNA: TGTGCCAGCAGCTTGGGGGCCCCTAGGGAGCAGTACTTC; D gene: NA; J gene: TRBJ2-7; clone size: NA; V gene: TRBV7-8
CDR3 protein: CASSSRTGLVDEKLFF; CDR3 DNA: TGCGCCAGCAGCTCCCGGACAGGGCTTGTTGATGAAAAACTGTTTTTT; D gene: TRBD1; J gene: TRBJ1-4; clone size: few; V gene: TRBV4-1
CDR3 protein: CASSLNRDGNTEAFF; CDR3 DNA: TGTGCCAGCAGTCTGAACAGGGATGGGAACACTGAAGCTTTCTTT; D gene: NA; J gene: TRBJ1-1; clone size: NA; V gene: TRBV6-1
CDR3 protein: CAWSSLENPSGELFF; CDR3 DNA: TGTGCCTGGAGTTCACTAGAAAACCCATCCGGGGAGCTGTTTTTT; D gene: NA; J gene: TRBJ2-2; clone size: NA; V gene: TRBV30
CDR3 protein: CAWSVNRGGYEQYF; CDR3 DNA: TGTGCCTGGAGTGTAAACAGGGGTGGTTACGAGCAGTACTTC; D gene: TRBD1; J gene: TRBJ2-7; clone size: NA; V gene: TRBV30
CDR3 protein: CASSSTGEGSYEQYF; CDR3 DNA: TGTGCCAGCAGCTCAACAGGGGAAGGTTCCTACGAGCAGTACTTC; D gene: TRBD1; J gene: TRBJ2-7; clone size: NA; V gene: TRBV11-2
CDR3 protein: CASSLVPGKTQYF; CDR3 DNA: TGCGCCAGCAGCTTGGTCCCGGGGAAGACCCAGTACTTC; D gene: NA; J gene: TRBJ2-5; clone size: NA; V gene: TRBV5-1
CDR3 protein: CASSFLTGDETQYF; CDR3 DNA: TGTGCCAGCAGTTTCCTTACGGGGGACGAGACCCAGTACTTC; D gene: NA; J gene: TRBJ2-5; clone size: NA; V gene: TRBV27